The 27 T cell receptor beta chains below all came from one sample that was sequenced in a study of cytomegalovirus exposure and HLA in healthy donors. The PCR ran on 60 Vbeta and 13 Jbeta primers. Sequenced by immunoSEQ multiplex PCR; TCRdb stores in-frame clones only, minus some. The table lists about 70,000 clones, 74% of them singletons. Material for sequencing was PBMCs. The source is a human donor in good health.

This sequence joins TRBV27 and TRBJ1-4; unclear D gene. Germline-derived CDR1 and CDR2 are MNHEY and SMNVEV (reference sequence). The CDR3 is 15 amino acids. Trimming took off 5 bases at V and 1 base at J, with 11 bases between the two ends. In DNA, the CDR3 is TGTGCCAGCAGTGGCCTTGGGCGAACTAATGAAAAACTGTTTTTT. Protein sequence: CASSGLGRTNEKLFF.

CDR3 sequence (DNA): TGTGCCAGCAGGGTGACAGGAACCTACGAGCAGTACTTC. Translated, it gives CASRVTGTYEQYF. J is TRBJ2-5 and V is TRBV6-5; D possibly corresponds to TRBD1 (6 bases). The end of the DNA aligns better with TRBJ2-7, so the J call may be wrong. The germline V gene has CDR1 MNHEY and CDR2 SVGAGI. The CDR3 contains 13 residues.

The chain has TRBV30 and TRBJ1-4, with D tentatively TRBD1 (5 bases). The CDR3 length is 14 residues. Trimming left V 2 bases short and J 8 bases short, with 15 bases between. Germline V gene sequence: CDR1 GTSNPN, CDR2 SVGIG (reference sequence). The CDR3 sequence: CAWSRGTWEEKLFF. The CDR3 bases are TGTGCCTGGAGTCGGGGGACCTGGGAGGAAAAACTGTTTTTT.

The chain links TRBV4-1 to TRBJ1-2; the match to TRBD1 covers 8 bases. Per germline, CDR1 MGHRA and CDR2 YSYEKL. The CDR3 is made up of 15 amino acids. After removal of 2 bases from V and 2 bases from J, the junction contained 4 bases not matched to a gene. The CDR3 spells CASSQPTGGNYGYTF. The CDR3, as DNA: TGCGCCAGCAGCCAACCCACAGGGGGGAACTATGGCTACACCTTC.

In the case of this clone: This same CDR3 is encoded by further DNA sequences in the sample. The V call is TRBV30, the J call TRBJ1-5, with D possibly being TRBD1 (5 bases). This CDR3 has 13 residues. Germline V CDR1 and CDR2: GTSNPN, SVGIG (reference sequence). V was clipped by 2 bases and J by 6 bases, with 11 bases between them. The CDR3 bases are TGTGCCTGGAGTCCTCAGGGAGGTCAGCCCCAGCATTTT. As protein: CAWSPQGGQPQHF.

The V call is TRBV7-2, the J call TRBJ2-7; 7 bases agree with TRBD2. With V trimmed by 5 bases and J by 2 bases, 6 bases remained unmatched. This CDR3 region has 14 residues. Germline-derived CDR1 and CDR2 are SGHTA and FQGNSA. CDR3 amino acids: CASSPGLGPYEQYF. The CDR3 bases are TGTGCCAGCAGCCCCGGACTAGGGCCCTACGAGCAGTACTTC.

In its sample, this clone was seen a few times. The V call is TRBV5-6, the J call TRBJ1-5, with D hard to call. V shed 3 bases and J shed 4 bases, with 11 bases lying between them. This CDR3 spans 14 amino acids. The germline V gene has CDR1 SGHDT and CDR2 YYEEEE. For the CDR3, the DNA is TGTGCCAGCAGCTCGCTTGAACTTAATCAGCCCCAGCATTTT. Amino acids: CASSSLELNQPQHF. The entire variable domain, with the rest obtained from reference TRBV5-6 and TRBJ1-5, is as follows: DAGVTQSPTHLIKTRGQQVTLRCSPKSGHDTVSWYQQALGQGPQFIFQYYEEEERQRGNFPDRFSGHQFPNYSSELNVNALLLGDSALYLCASSSLELNQPQHFGDGTRLSIL.

The chain combines TRBV15 with TRBJ2-3; D not certain. Germline CDR1 and CDR2: LNHNV and YYDKDF (reference sequence). Trimming took 0 bases from V and 0 from J, leaving 10 bases between them. The CDR3 runs to 16 residues. The DNA for the CDR3 is TGTGCCACCAGCAGAGAGGCGGCGGTAAGCACAGATACGCAGTATTTT. As protein: CATSREAAVSTDTQYF.

The chain combines TRBV11-2 with TRBJ1-1; 7 nucleotides agree with TRBD1. This CDR3 is 17 amino acids long. Germline CDR1 is SGHAT and CDR2 is FQNNGV. V lost 3 bases to trimming and J lost 2 bases; unmatched junction nucleotides: 12. The CDR3 DNA follows: TGTGCCAGCAGCTTGGTTGGCAGGGGGAAAGTTAACACTGAAGCTTTCTTT. This codes for CASSLVGRGKVNTEAFF.

The rearrangement uses TRBV7-9 and TRBJ2-1, with 12 bases matching TRBD2. Germline V CDR1 and CDR2: SEHNR, FQNEAQ (reference sequence). Trimming removed 1 base from V and 4 bases from J; junction bases left unmatched: 8. CDR3 length: 18 residues. Here the CDR3 reads CASSLDTTSGSLYNEQFF. CDR3 nucleotide sequence: TGTGCCAGCAGCTTAGATACGACTAGCGGGAGCCTGTACAATGAGCAGTTCTTC.

In its sample, this clone was seen once. J is TRBJ2-7 and V is TRBV13; D not certain. Between the trimmed V and J ends, which lost 2 bases and 5 bases, there was a span of 7 bases. Germline CDR1 is PRHDT and CDR2 is FYEKMQ (reference sequence). This CDR3 region has 12 residues. This CDR3 is CASSLTSNEQYF. The CDR3 nucleotides are TGTGCCAGCAGCTTAACTTCGAACGAGCAGTACTTC.

This chain links TRBV5-4 with TRBJ1-3, with 8 bases matching TRBD1. The V gene's germline CDR1 is SGHNT and CDR2 YYREEE (reference sequence). The CDR3 is made up of 16 amino acids. The J segment lost 0 bases and the V segment lost 5 bases, leaving 7 bases of the junction unmatched. The CDR3 is CASSAQGDRSGNTIYF. CDR3 coding DNA: TGTGCCAGCAGTGCACAGGGGGACCGCTCTGGAAACACCATATATTTT.

The chain uses TRBV25-1 and TRBJ2-7, with 9 bases aligning to TRBD2. With 5 bases clipped from V and 5 bases from J, the junction kept 4 bases outside the gene matches. The CDR3 contains 13 residues. The germline CDR1 and CDR2 sequences are MGHDK and SYGVNS. CDR3 amino acids: CASSFSGSNEQYF. In DNA, the CDR3 is TGTGCCAGCAGTTTTAGCGGGAGTAACGAGCAGTACTTC.

The rearrangement joins TRBV7-8 to TRBJ2-3, with 9 bases matching TRBD1. After removal of 4 bases from V and 4 bases from J, the junction contained 12 bases not matched to a gene. The CDR3 sequence is 17 residues long. From germline, CDR1 is SGHVS and CDR2 FQNEAQ. CDR3 region: CASSSSRGQGSSDTQYF. The CDR3 DNA sequence: TGTGCCAGCAGCTCCTCCAGGGGACAGGGAAGTTCAGATACGCAGTATTTT.

The CDR3 protein is CASSGSGGPVGYNEQFF. CDR3 DNA sequence: TGTGCCAGCAGCGGCTCAGGAGGTCCCGTCGGGTACAATGAGCAGTTCTTC. The chain uses TRBV5-6 and TRBJ2-1; weak D call: TRBD2 (5 bases). The CDR3 consists of 17 residues. CDR1 is SGHDT and CDR2 is YYEEEE in the germline V gene. Deletions cut 4 bases from V and 4 bases from J, with 21 bases between.

This chain uses TRBV5-1 with TRBJ2-1; D might be TRBD1 (6 bases). The V gene's germline CDR1 is SGHRS and CDR2 YFSETQ. This CDR3 spans 16 amino acids. V was clipped by 8 bases and J by 1 base, with 19 bases between them. CDR3 nucleotide sequence: TGCGCCAGTTGCCTCGATTTTGGACAGTCCTACAATGAGCAGTTCTTC. Its translation is CASCLDFGQSYNEQFF. Complete variable domain (other parts from reference TRBV5-1 and TRBJ2-1): KAGVTQTPRYLIKTRGQQVTLSCSPISGHRSVSWYQQTPGQGLQFLFEYFSETQRNKGNFPGRFSGRQFSNSRSEMNVSTLELGDSALYLCASCLDFGQSYNEQFFGPGTRLTVL.

The V gene is TRBV6-5, the J gene TRBJ2-5; the match to TRBD1 covers 11 bases. Per the germline V gene, CDR1 is MNHEY and CDR2 is SVGAGI. After removal of 1 base from V and 5 bases from J, the junction contained 3 bases not matched to a gene. CDR3 length equals 15 residues. CDR3: CASSYWTGGIETQYF. The CDR3 region has the DNA TGTGCCAGCAGTTACTGGACAGGGGGCATCGAGACCCAGTACTTC.

The rearrangement uses TRBV5-1 and TRBJ2-3; possibly TRBD1 for D (5 bases). Trimming removed 0 bases at V and 2 bases at J, with 10 bases between. The CDR3 is made up of 15 amino acids. Germline V lookup: CDR1 SGHRS, CDR2 YFSETQ. As DNA, the CDR3 is TGCGCCAGCAGCTTGGTGGGGCAGGTCACAGATACGCAGTATTTT. Residues: CASSLVGQVTDTQYF.

V is TRBV5-1 and J is TRBJ2-3; D is perhaps TRBD2 (6 bases). Germline-derived CDR1 and CDR2 are SGHRS and YFSETQ. Trimming removed 2 bases from V and 4 bases from J, with 14 bases in between. The CDR3 is 15 amino acids. The CDR3 loop is CASSFFTSSPDTQYF. As DNA, the CDR3 is TGCGCCAGCAGCTTTTTCACTAGCTCTCCAGATACGCAGTATTTT.

This clone showed up just a few times. The chain carries TRBV4-2 and TRBJ2-3, with 11 bases fitting TRBD1. Per the germline V gene, CDR1 is LGHNA and CDR2 is YNFKEQ. This CDR3 contains 21 residues. V trimming: 4 bases; J trimming: 3 bases; junction bases outside the gene matches: 21. The CDR3 loop reads CASSPYTGTGGYPILTDTQYF. The DNA of the CDR3 is TGTGCCAGCAGCCCGTATACCGGGACAGGGGGATACCCGATACTTACAGATACGCAGTATTTT.

The chain couples TRBV28 to TRBJ2-7, with TRBD1 matching 9 bases. Germline-derived CDR1 and CDR2 are MDHEN and SYDVKM. V dropped 3 bases and J dropped 6; count of bases not matched to a gene: 9. This CDR3 is built from 15 residues. CDR3 coding DNA: TGTGCCAGCAGTTTTGCCGGGACAGGGTTACTCGAGCAGTACTTC. Its protein is CASSFAGTGLLEQYF.

V usage is TRBV6-5 and J usage is TRBJ2-1, with 10 bases lining up with TRBD1. There are 14 residues in the CDR3. Trimming removed 8 bases from V and 8 bases from J; junction bases left unmatched: 9. Germline assignment: CDR1 MNHEY and CDR2 SVGAGI. Here the CDR3 DNA reads TGTGCCAGCCGCTGGGGACAGGGGATCGATGAGCAGTTCTTC. This gives the protein CASRWGQGIDEQFF.

This chain links TRBV5-1 with TRBJ1-2, with TRBD1 as a possible D gene (6 bases). The germline V and J ends were trimmed by 1 base and 10 bases, with 20 bases remaining between them. This CDR3 region has 15 residues. From germline, CDR1 is SGHRS and CDR2 YFSETQ. The CDR3 spells CASSLTAVKGEVYTF. CDR3 sequence (DNA): TGCGCCAGCAGCTTGACTGCCGTTAAGGGGGAAGTCTACACCTTC.

The CDR3 coding sequence is TGTGCCAGCAGCTTAGGAACAGGGATCTTAGTCACTATGCCTGGTGGCTACACCTTC. This encodes CASSLGTGILVTMPGGYTF. This chain joins TRBV5-6 and TRBJ1-2; D may be TRBD1 (6 bases). This CDR3 region has 19 residues. Deletions cut 2 bases from V and 7 bases from J, with 30 bases between. Germline lookup yields CDR1 SGHDT and CDR2 YYEEEE.

This clone was seen a single time. The chain combines TRBV5-1 with TRBJ2-7; possible D gene TRBD2, 5 bases. Looked up from germline, CDR1 is SGHRS and CDR2 is YFSETQ. The CDR3 sequence is 16 residues long. V lost 4 bases, J lost 1 base, and 18 bases lay in between. The DNA of the CDR3 is TGCGCCAGCAGCCATAGCAGCGGTATGATATCCTACGAGCAGTACTTC. This translates into CASSHSSGMISYEQYF.

This clone came up once. The chain is built from TRBV19 and TRBJ2-7; 8 bases agree with TRBD1. This CDR3 spans 15 amino acids. Germline V gene lookup returns CDR1 LNHDA and CDR2 SQIVND (reference sequence). V was clipped by 4 bases and J by 2 bases; unmatched bases: 7. The chain's CDR3 is CASSTGQGGTYEQYF. The CDR3 bases are TGTGCCAGTAGTACCGGACAGGGCGGAACCTACGAGCAGTACTTC.

The chain uses TRBV9 and TRBJ2-1; the match to TRBD1 covers 7 bases. CDR1 is SGDLS, CDR2 YYNGEE, per germline. Trimming cost V 4 bases and J 7 bases; bases outside gene matches: 11. The CDR3 is 15 residues long. The CDR3 nucleotides read TGTGCCAGCAGCACTCGACAGGGTGGGTCGAATGAGCAGTTCTTC. It is translated as CASSTRQGGSNEQFF.